These 22 T cell receptor beta chains were all obtained from the same sample, sequenced in a study of Ad26.COV2.S vaccination and SARS-CoV-2 variants. Specified treatment: some 19 received Ad26.COV2.S at low or high dose, single or two shots; 5 received placebo; per-sample allocation not given. Samples came from day 63 after the first vaccine or placebo injection. Some clones are missing from TCRdb's copy, which holds only in-frame ones; the method was immunoSEQ multiplex PCR. This table has 300,000 to 350,000 clones, 75% to 90% appearing once. Source: peripheral blood, taken in a trial of Ad26.COV2.S vaccine versus placebo. These receptors were obtained from a person aged 18-65 years who received the Ad26.COV2.S COVID-19 vaccine or a placebo.

The chain combines TRBV18 with TRBJ2-5, with 10 bases fitting TRBD1. Germline assignment: CDR1 KGHSH and CDR2 LQKENI. V gave up 4 bases and J gave up 5 bases; unmatched junction bases: 7. The CDR3 has 15 amino acids. The CDR3, as DNA: TGTGCCAGCTCACTCCGGACAGGGGGTGGTGAGACCCAGTACTTC. Its protein product is CASSLRTGGGETQYF.

The chain has TRBV19 and TRBJ2-6, with D tentatively TRBD2 (7 bases). Germline values: CDR1 LNHDA, CDR2 SQIVND (reference sequence). V was trimmed by 5 bases and J by 2 bases, leaving 16 bases between them. The CDR3 covers 17 residues. CDR3 loop: CASSSIGGGTGANVLTF. DNA for the CDR3: TGTGCCAGTAGTTCAATAGGGGGGGGAACTGGGGCCAACGTCCTGACTTTC.

The CDR3 DNA follows: TGTGCCAGCAGCCCCGGCCTAGCGGGAGTCTACGAGCAGTACTTC. Its protein is CASSPGLAGVYEQYF. The rearrangement links TRBV5-4 to TRBJ2-7; 10 bases are a match to TRBD2. The CDR3 totals 15 residues. The germline V gene encodes CDR1 SGHNT and CDR2 YYREEE (reference sequence). The V segment lost 4 bases and the J segment 3 bases; nucleotides outside the gene matches: 7.

This rearrangement joins TRBV15 to TRBJ2-3; no firm D call. Germline V gene lookup returns CDR1 LNHNV and CDR2 YYDKDF (reference sequence). V lost 0 bases and J lost 0, with 7 bases in between. The CDR3 runs to 15 residues. CDR3 bases: TGTGCCACCAGCAGAGATTATGTTAGCACAGATACGCAGTATTTT. Encoded protein: CATSRDYVSTDTQYF.

This clone turned up a few times. The chain links TRBV4-2 to TRBJ2-7, with a tentative D call TRBD2 (5 bases). Germline V gene data show CDR1 as LGHNA and CDR2 as YNFKEQ. With 0 bases removed from V and 4 bases from J, the gap between germline ends came to 10 bases. CDR3 length: 14 amino acids. The CDR3 nucleotides read TGTGCCAGCAGCCAAGATTGGGAGACTTACGAGCAGTACTTC. It is translated as CASSQDWETYEQYF.

This sequence joins TRBV5-6 and TRBJ2-5; TRBD2 matches 10 bases. The V gene's germline CDR1 is SGHDT and CDR2 YYEEEE. Trimming took 0 bases from V and 5 from J; bases not matched to a gene: 7. This CDR3 spans 16 amino acids. In DNA, the CDR3 is TGTGCCAGCAGCTTGGTCTCGGGACTAGCGTGGGAGACCCAGTACTTC. This gives the protein CASSLVSGLAWETQYF.

The chain joins TRBV4-2 to TRBJ2-2; 8 bases map to TRBD2. There are 17 residues in the CDR3. J gave up 4 bases and V 0 bases, and 7 bases lay outside the gene matches. Germline-derived CDR1 and CDR2 are LGHNA and YNFKEQ. The CDR3 loop is CASSQDATGGPTGELFF. The CDR3 coding sequence is TGTGCCAGCAGCCAAGATGCGACGGGGGGGCCCACCGGGGAGCTGTTTTTT.

CDR3 in amino acids: CASSPTGAHEQYF. The DNA for the CDR3 is TGTGCCAGCAGCCCTACAGGGGCCCACGAGCAGTACTTC. The chain has TRBV7-6 and TRBJ2-7, with 7 bases fitting TRBD1. After removal of 5 bases from V and 5 bases from J, the junction contained 6 bases not matched to a gene. The CDR3 loop spans 13 amino acids. Germline V gene sequence: CDR1 SGHVS, CDR2 FNYEAQ.

This clone occurred once. V is TRBV3-1 (or the pseudogene TRBV3-2) and J is TRBJ2-7, with D tentatively TRBD1 (5 bases). There are 14 residues in the CDR3. Per germline, CDR1 LGHDT and CDR2 YNNKEL (reference sequence). Trimming stripped 0 bases from V and 4 bases from J, with 10 bases between. The CDR3 reads CASSQEVRAYEQYF. In DNA, the CDR3 is TGTGCCAGCAGCCAAGAAGTCAGGGCATACGAGCAGTACTTC.

The V and J genes are TRBV30 and TRBJ1-1; 8 nucleotides agree with TRBD1. Germline CDR1 GTSNPN, CDR2 SVGIG (reference sequence). With V trimmed by 0 bases and J by 1 base, 1 base remained unmatched. The CDR3 loop spans 14 amino acids. CDR3 loop: CAWSVGTGNTEAFF. CDR3 DNA sequence: TGTGCCTGGAGTGTCGGGACAGGGAACACTGAAGCTTTCTTT.

The chain combines TRBV7-2 with TRBJ1-1; TRBD1 might be the D (6 bases). This CDR3 spans 13 amino acids. Germline V gene data show CDR1 as SGHTA and CDR2 as FQGNSA. Trimming took off 1 base at V and 3 bases at J, with 6 bases between the two ends. DNA for the CDR3: TGTGCCAGCAGCTTAGACAGGGACACTGAAGCTTTCTTT. This encodes CASSLDRDTEAFF.

The chain recombines TRBV27 with TRBJ2-7; D unresolved. The length of the CDR3 is 13 residues. V shed 2 bases and J shed 0 bases, with 5 bases lying between them. Germline-derived CDR1 and CDR2 are MNHEY and SMNVEV (reference sequence). The CDR3 DNA follows: TGTGCCAGCAGTTTAACGTTCTCCTACGAGCAGTACTTC. This codes for CASSLTFSYEQYF.

The genes are TRBV5-8 and TRBJ2-7; 11 nucleotides line up with TRBD1. Per germline, CDR1 SGHTS and CDR2 YDEGEE. J gave up 7 bases and V 1 base, and 4 bases lay outside the gene matches. This CDR3 is 14 amino acids long. The CDR3: CASSLRTGGAEQYF. The CDR3, as DNA: TGTGCCAGCAGCTTGAGGACAGGGGGCGCGGAGCAGTACTTC.

The gene calls are TRBV7-3 and TRBJ2-2; 9 positions agree with TRBD1. V shed 5 bases, J shed 4 bases, and the junction held 5 bases outside the gene matches. The CDR3 totals 15 residues. From germline, CDR1 is SGHTA and CDR2 FQGTGA. The DNA for the CDR3 is TGTGCCAGCAGCCCACAGGGGGCGATCACCGGGGAGCTGTTTTTT. It specifies CASSPQGAITGELFF.

The chain employs TRBV9 and TRBJ1-2; D gene uncertain. This CDR3 has 15 amino acids. Germline values: CDR1 SGDLS, CDR2 YYNGEE. V was cut by 0 bases and J by 3 bases, with 12 bases left in between. The CDR3 DNA follows: TGTGCCAGCAGCGTAGACAGAGGGTCGCACTATGGCTACACCTTC. Its translation is CASSVDRGSHYGYTF.

As regards this clone: This specimen includes other DNA sequences encoding the same CDR3. This rearrangement joins TRBV3-1 (or the pseudogene TRBV3-2) to TRBJ1-5; D is uncertain. The CDR3 is 12 amino acids. V was pared by 3 bases and J by 3 bases, with 3 bases between. Germline V gives CDR1 LGHDT, CDR2 YNNKEL (reference sequence). The DNA for the CDR3 is TGTGCCAGCAGCCAGAACAATCAGCCCCAGCATTTT. Encoded protein: CASSQNNQPQHF.

This chain joins TRBV28 and TRBJ2-3; 8 bases are shared with TRBD1. Germline values: CDR1 MDHEN, CDR2 SYDVKM. Trimming cost V 11 bases and J 4 bases; bases outside gene matches: 11. This CDR3 is built from 14 residues. The CDR3 loop reads CAATGGAKSDTQYF. CDR3 in DNA: TGTGCCGCAACAGGGGGAGCAAAATCAGATACGCAGTATTTT.

V is TRBV24-1 and J is TRBJ2-1; 9 positions agree with TRBD1. Germline values: CDR1 KGHDR, CDR2 SFDVKD. The length of the CDR3 is 16 residues. V gave up 0 bases and J gave up 3 bases; unmatched junction bases: 2. Here the CDR3 reads CATSDLPGQGYNEQFF. DNA for the CDR3: TGTGCCACCAGTGATTTGCCGGGACAGGGCTACAATGAGCAGTTCTTC.

In this sample, this clone turned up a few times. J is TRBJ2-2 and V is TRBV10-2; 9 bases fit TRBD1. The CDR3 length is 15 residues. With V trimmed by 6 bases and J by 2 bases, 4 bases remained unmatched. Per the germline V gene, CDR1 is WSHSY and CDR2 is SAAADI. This CDR3 is CASRPGQGNTGELFF. CDR3 coding DNA: TGCGCCAGCAGACCGGGACAGGGCAACACCGGGGAGCTGTTTTTT.

The chain couples TRBV3-1 (or the pseudogene TRBV3-2) to TRBJ2-7; no firm D call. Germline lookup yields CDR1 LGHDT and CDR2 YNNKEL (reference sequence). Trimming pared 0 bases from V and 3 bases from J, leaving 12 bases between. The CDR3 has 15 residues. CDR3 sequence: CASSQEVSVYYEQYF. CDR3 DNA sequence: TGTGCCAGCAGCCAAGAGGTTTCAGTCTACTACGAGCAGTACTTC.

V and J are TRBV7-9 and TRBJ1-1; 7 bases are shared with TRBD1. CDR1 and CDR2 (germline): SEHNR, FQNEAQ (reference sequence). Trimming removed 4 bases from V and 0 bases from J; junction bases left unmatched: 2. The CDR3 length is 14 residues. For the CDR3, the DNA is TGTGCCAGCAGCTCAGGGGGAGTGAACACTGAAGCTTTCTTT. The encoded protein is CASSSGGVNTEAFF.

This clone was seen only once. The chain uses TRBV5-8 and TRBJ2-3; possibly TRBD1 for D (6 bases). The CDR3 loop spans 16 amino acids. Looked up from germline, CDR1 is SGHTS and CDR2 is YDEGEE. V gave up 0 bases and J gave up 3 bases, with 14 bases separating them. This chain's CDR3 is CASSLDQGYGTDTQYF. In DNA form, the CDR3 reads TGTGCCAGCAGCTTGGACCAGGGGTACGGTACAGATACGCAGTATTTT.